Shown below are 20 T cell receptor beta chains from a single sample sequenced in a study of radiotherapy plus CTLA-4 blockade in lung cancer. Generated by immunoSEQ multiplex PCR, the TCRdb table keeps only in-frame clones and is missing some. This repertoire shows some 94,000 clones, 80% to 85% found once; its top ten account for about 25%. Material: peripheral blood, obtained from a patient treated with radiotherapy plus ipilimumab. The receptors come from a human donor with non-small cell lung cancer that progressed on radiotherapy plus ipilimumab.

The rearrangement joins TRBV7-9 to TRBJ1-1; D uncertain. Germline CDR1 reads SEHNR; CDR2 reads FQNEAQ (reference sequence). The CDR3 has 12 amino acids. Trimming removed 5 bases from V and 9 bases from J, with 13 bases in between. CDR3 sequence reads: CASSQRRQQAFF. In nucleotides, the CDR3 is TGTGCCAGCAGCCAAAGGCGGCAGCAAGCTTTCTTT.

The chain recombines TRBV13 with TRBJ2-1, with TRBD2 identical over 8 bases. The germline V gene has CDR1 PRHDT and CDR2 FYEKMQ (reference sequence). Trimming removed 5 bases from V and 7 bases from J; junction bases left unmatched: 10. The CDR3 runs to 15 residues. The CDR3: CASSPGSGSGNEQFF. CDR3 nucleotide sequence: TGTGCCAGCAGCCCCGGGAGCGGGAGTGGGAATGAGCAGTTCTTC. The full variable domain, its missing parts supplied by reference TRBV13 and TRBJ2-1, is AAGVIQSPRHLIKEKRETATLKCYPIPRHDTVYWYQQGPGQDPQFLISFYEKMQSDKGSIPDRFSAQQFSDYHSELNMSSLELGDSALYFCASSPGSGSGNEQFFGPGTRLTVL.

The chain carries TRBV11-2 and TRBJ2-1; 14 bases match TRBD2. Losses at the gene ends were 5 bases for V and 8 bases for J; bases not matched to a gene: 8. The germline gives CDR1 SGHAT, CDR2 FQNNGV. The CDR3 runs 16 residues. The DNA of the CDR3 is TGTGCCAGCAGCCCCTCAGTGGGACTAGCGGGAGATGAGCAGTTCTTC. Its protein is CASSPSVGLAGDEQFF.

V and J are TRBV5-4 and TRBJ2-5; 11 bases fit TRBD2. J gave up 5 bases and V 4 bases, and 10 bases lay outside the gene matches. Germline-derived CDR1 and CDR2 are SGHNT and YYREEE (reference sequence). CDR3 length: 16 amino acids. CDR3 sequence: CASSRIAGGPGETQYF. CDR3 bases: TGTGCCAGCAGCCGAATAGCGGGAGGGCCGGGGGAGACCCAGTACTTC.

The V gene is TRBV27, the J gene TRBJ2-5; 12 nucleotides align to TRBD2. V was clipped by 7 bases and J by 2 bases; unmatched bases: 8. From germline, CDR1 is MNHEY and CDR2 SMNVEV (reference sequence). There are 16 residues in the CDR3. This CDR3 reads CASKWTSGAVQETQYF. CDR3 in DNA: TGTGCCAGCAAATGGACTAGCGGGGCTGTTCAAGAGACCCAGTACTTC.

CDR3 sequence reads: CASSLVGVRDTEAFF. The CDR3 nucleotides read TGCGCCAGCAGCTTGGTGGGGGTGCGAGACACTGAAGCTTTCTTT. This sequence joins TRBV5-1 and TRBJ1-1; perhaps TRBD1 as D (5 bases). The germline V gene encodes CDR1 SGHRS and CDR2 YFSETQ. This CDR3 has 15 amino acids. Between the trimmed V and J ends, which lost 0 bases and 3 bases, there was a span of 12 bases. Together with reference TRBV5-1 and TRBJ1-1, the CDR3 gives the full variable domain: KAGVTQTPRYLIKTRGQQVTLSCSPISGHRSVSWYQQTPGQGLQFLFEYFSETQRNKGNFPGRFSGRQFSNSRSEMNVSTLELGDSALYLCASSLVGVRDTEAFFGQGTRLTVV.

The count of this clone is one. The chain carries TRBV9 and TRBJ2-1, with 9 bases fitting TRBD1. The CDR3 covers 16 residues. CDR1 and CDR2 from the germline V gene are SGDLS and YYNGEE. Trimming cost V 3 bases and J 5 bases; bases outside gene matches: 9. The DNA of the CDR3 is TGTGCCAGCAGCGGTAAGGGACAGGGAGTTCACAATGAGCAGTTCTTC. Its translation: CASSGKGQGVHNEQFF.

In DNA, the CDR3 is TGTGCCAGCAGATCTAGCGGGTCAAACTACGAGCAGTACGTC. Translating gives CASRSSGSNYEQYV. The chain carries TRBV28 and TRBJ2-7, with 8 bases lining up with TRBD2. The CDR3 extends over 14 amino acids. CDR1 and CDR2 (germline): MDHEN, SYDVKM. V gave up 6 bases and J gave up 3 bases; unmatched junction bases: 7.

This sequence joins TRBV28 and TRBJ2-7, with 7 bases fitting TRBD2. The germline V gene encodes CDR1 MDHEN and CDR2 SYDVKM. V was clipped by 2 bases and J by 4 bases; unmatched bases: 11. CDR3 length: 16 residues. The CDR3 DNA reads as TGTGCCAGCAGTTTAAGGAGCGGGACCTTCGCATACGAGCAGTACTTC. Translated, it gives CASSLRSGTFAYEQYF.

The rearrangement uses TRBV27 and TRBJ2-1, with D possibly TRBD2 on 5 matching bases. The germline V gene has CDR1 MNHEY and CDR2 SMNVEV (reference sequence). V lost 3 bases and J lost 2, with 11 bases in between. The CDR3 runs to 15 residues. This chain's CDR3 is CASSFPSRTYNEQFF. DNA for the CDR3: TGTGCCAGCAGTTTTCCTAGCAGGACCTACAATGAGCAGTTCTTC.

This clone was seen more than once but under ten times. The V call is TRBV29-1, the J call TRBJ2-3, with D uncertain. The CDR3 runs to 14 residues. V lost 7 bases to trimming and J lost 0 bases, with 14 bases between them. Germline V gene lookup returns CDR1 SQVTM and CDR2 ANQGSEA. CDR3 in amino acids: CSATTIFSTDTQYF. The CDR3 coding sequence is TGCAGCGCCACGACGATATTTAGCACAGATACGCAGTATTTT.

The V and J genes are TRBV7-8 and TRBJ2-2, with 9 positions matching TRBD1. The V gene's germline CDR1 is SGHVS and CDR2 FQNEAQ. This CDR3 has 15 residues. Germline trimming cut 4 bases from V and 1 base from J; bases unmatched to any gene: 1. The CDR3 here is CASSSDRGNTGELFF. Written as DNA, the CDR3 is TGTGCCAGCAGCTCGGACAGGGGGAACACCGGGGAGCTGTTTTTT.

This chain joins TRBV5-4 and TRBJ2-1, with D perhaps TRBD1 or TRBD2 (5 bases each). CDR1 is SGHNT, CDR2 YYREEE, per germline (reference sequence). The V end lost 0 bases, the J end lost 5 bases, and 12 bases lay between the germline ends. The CDR3 spans 15 residues. The CDR3 spells CASSLAPGTDNEQFF. CDR3 bases: TGTGCCAGCAGCTTGGCACCGGGGACGGACAATGAGCAGTTCTTC.

The genes are TRBV28 and TRBJ1-2; the D gene is possibly TRBD1 (6 bases). Germline CDR1 MDHEN, CDR2 SYDVKM. With 7 bases removed from V and 4 bases from J, the gap between germline ends came to 13 bases. The CDR3 is made up of 13 amino acids. CDR3 loop: CASTAGGAYGYTF. In DNA, the CDR3 is TGTGCCAGCACCGCCGGGGGGGCCTATGGCTACACCTTC.

The chain has TRBV5-8 and TRBJ2-7, with D perhaps given as TRBD1 or TRBD2 (5 bases each). The CDR3 consists of 15 residues. The V gene's germline CDR1 is SGHTS and CDR2 YDEGEE. With 1 base removed from V and 2 bases from J, the gap between germline ends came to 13 bases. The CDR3 DNA sequence: TGTGCCAGCAGCTTGTCGGGGCTTCCCCCCTACGAGCAGTACTTC. This codes for CASSLSGLPPYEQYF. The whole variable domain, remainder taken from reference TRBV5-8 and TRBJ2-7, is EAGVTQSPTHLIKTRGQQATLRCSPISGHTSVYWYQQALGLGLQFLLWYDEGEERNRGNFPPRFSGRQFPNYSSELNVNALELEDSALYLCASSLSGLPPYEQYFGPGTRLTVT.

The chain recombines TRBV29-1 with TRBJ1-1; TRBD1 agrees at 10 bases. The CDR3 contains 13 residues. The germline CDR1 and CDR2 sequences are SQVTM and ANQGSEA. With V trimmed by 4 bases and J by 4 bases, 3 bases remained unmatched. In DNA form, the CDR3 reads TGCAGCGTTGCTTGGGACAGGGGCACTGAAGCTTTCTTT. Translated: CSVAWDRGTEAFF. The entire variable domain, with the rest obtained from reference TRBV29-1 and TRBJ1-1, is as follows: SAVISQKPSRDICQRGTSLTIQCQVDSQVTMMFWYRQQPGQSLTLIATANQGSEATYESGFVIDKFPISRPNLTFSTLTVSNMSPEDSSIYLCSVAWDRGTEAFFGQGTRLTVV.

This clone was counted a few times. This chain joins TRBV7-3 and TRBJ2-1, with D perhaps being TRBD1 or TRBD2 (5 bases each). The CDR3 has 12 amino acids. The germline V and J ends were trimmed by 0 bases and 9 bases, with 6 bases remaining between them. CDR1 is SGHTA and CDR2 is FQGTGA in the germline V gene. The CDR3 spells CASSLTGTEQFF. The CDR3 DNA reads as TGTGCCAGCAGCTTAACAGGGACTGAGCAGTTCTTC.

J is TRBJ1-2 and V is TRBV6-1; weak D call: TRBD1 (6 bases). The CDR3 consists of 14 residues. From germline, CDR1 is MNHNS and CDR2 SASEGT. Between the trimmed V and J ends, which lost 0 bases and 4 bases, there was a span of 9 bases. CDR3 coding DNA: TGTGCCAGCAGTGAAGCGGAAGGGGGCTATGGCTACACCTTC. Translating it yields CASSEAEGGYGYTF.

This clone was seen once. The chain combines TRBV28 with TRBJ1-2; 8 bases match TRBD1. The CDR3 covers 14 residues. The germline V gene encodes CDR1 MDHEN and CDR2 SYDVKM. After removal of 7 bases from V and 7 bases from J, the junction contained 11 bases not matched to a gene. Here the CDR3 DNA reads TGTGCCAGCAATTACAGGGGGATCGCCGGTGGCTACACCTTC. Translation gives CASNYRGIAGGYTF.

The V and J genes are TRBV6-5 and TRBJ1-2, with D uncertain. The CDR3 is made up of 13 amino acids. Germline CDR1 MNHEY, CDR2 SVGAGI. V dropped 3 bases and J dropped 6 bases, with 11 bases sitting between them. The chain's CDR3 is CASSYLARDGYTF. CDR3 bases: TGTGCCAGCAGTTATCTTGCCCGAGATGGCTACACCTTC.